These T cell receptor beta chains were read from a single sample in a study of T cell responses to AZD1222 COVID-19 vaccine. Assay: immunoSEQ multiplex PCR; the TCRdb copy retains only in-frame clones and omits some. The data show over 130,000 clones, around 90% seen once. Specimen: peripheral blood, collected 28 days after the second AZD1222 dose. These receptors were obtained from an adult who received the AZD1222 COVID-19 vaccine. Both conserved end residues are part of each CDR3. D genes are given only for firm matches. Expanded clones are given a class, and other clones once, few, many or no size at all.

V	D	J	size	DNA	CDR3
TRBV3-1/TRBV3-2	.	TRBJ2-2	.	TGTGCCAGCAGCCTACCGGGAGCCCTGAACACCGGGGAGCTGTTTTTT	CASSLPGALNTGELFF
TRBV27	.	TRBJ1-1	once	TGTGCCAGCAGGGTAGGGGATTGGACTGAAGCTTTCTTT	CASRVGDWTEAFF
TRBV4-2	.	TRBJ1-2	.	TGTGCCAGCAGCCAAGATCTCAGGACAGAGTATGGCTACACCTTC	CASSQDLRTEYGYTF
TRBV5-4	TRBD1	TRBJ1-1	.	TGTGCCAGCAGCTTCAACAGGGGCGGGGGAGCTTTCTTT	CASSFNRGGGAFF
TRBV28	TRBD1	TRBJ1-1	.	TGTGCCAGCAGCGGGACAGGAGTAACGAACACTGAAGCTTTCTTT	CASSGTGVTNTEAFF
TRBV4-1	.	TRBJ1-3	.	TGCGCCAGCAGCTACGGACAGCGGAGCTCTGGAAACACCATATATTTT	CASSYGQRSSGNTIYF
TRBV5-1	.	TRBJ1-1	.	TGCGCCAGCAGCGTGGACAGTAACACTGAAGCTTTCTTT	CASSVDSNTEAFF
TRBV5-6	.	TRBJ1-2	.	TGTGCCAGCAGCTTGGGAGGGCTTGGCTACACCTTC	CASSLGGLGYTF
TRBV24-1	TRBD1	TRBJ1-5	.	TGTGCCACCAGTGATGGACAGGGACGAAGGGATCAGCCCCAGCATTTT	CATSDGQGRRDQPQHF
TRBV24-1	TRBD1	TRBJ2-3	medium-sized	TGTGCCACCAGTGATTTGCCCCGGGACAGACGAGGAAACGCGCAGTATTTT	CATSDLPRDRRGNAQYF
TRBV20-1	.	TRBJ2-1	.	TGCAGTGCTAGTCGGATTGGTGATTCCAATGAGCAGTTCTTC	CSASRIGDSNEQFF
TRBV19	.	TRBJ2-7	.	TGTGCCAGTAGTATAAACCGGGACGCACCCCTGGGGCAGTTC	CASSINRDAPLGQF
TRBV30	.	TRBJ1-6	few	TGTGCCTGGAGTGCCGGGCCCGGGGGGGACTATAATTCACCCCTCCACTTT	CAWSAGPGGDYNSPLHF
TRBV5-4	TRBD1	TRBJ1-1	.	TGTGCCAGCAGCGGGGGACAGGGTCGAGCGGAATCAGCTTTCTTT	CASSGGQGRAESAFF
TRBV30	.	TRBJ2-1	.	TGTGCCTGGAATGGGCGGGCGAGGGGCCACAATGAGCAGTTCTTC	CAWNGRARGHNEQFF
TRBV29-1	.	TRBJ1-4	.	TGCAGCGGGCAGAAAAATGAAAAACTGTTTTTT	CSGQKNEKLFF